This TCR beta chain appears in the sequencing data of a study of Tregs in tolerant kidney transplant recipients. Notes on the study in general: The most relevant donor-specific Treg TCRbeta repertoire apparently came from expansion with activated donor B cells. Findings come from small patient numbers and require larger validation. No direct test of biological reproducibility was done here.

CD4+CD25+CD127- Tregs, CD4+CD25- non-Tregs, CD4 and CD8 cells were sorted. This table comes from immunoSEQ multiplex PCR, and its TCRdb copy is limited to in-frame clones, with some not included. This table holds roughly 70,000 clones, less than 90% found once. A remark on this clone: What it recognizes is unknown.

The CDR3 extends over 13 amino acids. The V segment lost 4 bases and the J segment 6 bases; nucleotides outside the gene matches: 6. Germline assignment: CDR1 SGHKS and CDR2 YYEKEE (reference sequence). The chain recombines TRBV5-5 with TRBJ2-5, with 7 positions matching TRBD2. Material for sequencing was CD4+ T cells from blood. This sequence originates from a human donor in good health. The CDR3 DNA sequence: TGTGCCAGCAGCCCGGGACTAACGAAGACCCAGTACTTC. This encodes CASSPGLTKTQYF.